These 25 T cell receptor beta chains originate from one sample sequenced in a study of shared clonotypes between healthy human individuals. Some clones are missing from TCRdb's copy, which holds only in-frame ones; the method was immunoSEQ multiplex PCR. The table shows roughly 700,000 clones, with around 67% occurring only once. The sample consisted of memory CD4+ T cells sorted from blood. Subset in this sample: CD45RA-negative fraction. These receptor sequences come from a woman under 40 in good health.

The chain has TRBV6-5 and TRBJ2-3; tentatively, D is TRBD1 or TRBD2 (5 bases each). The V end lost 2 bases, the J end lost 2 bases, and 11 bases lay between the germline ends. The CDR3 length is 15 residues. Germline V gene data show CDR1 as MNHEY and CDR2 as SVGAGI. CDR3 DNA: TGTGCCAGCAGTTACCGGGGCAGGGTCACAGATACGCAGTATTTT. It specifies CASSYRGRVTDTQYF.

V is TRBV7-9 and J is TRBJ2-3, with D perhaps TRBD2 (6 bases). This CDR3 region has 16 residues. Between the trimmed V and J ends, which lost 5 bases and 2 bases, there was a span of 17 bases. Germline V gene sequence: CDR1 SEHNR, CDR2 FQNEAQ (reference sequence). The CDR3 DNA follows: TGTGCCAGCAGCCCATCCCTGGGGGGAAACACAGATACGCAGTATTTT. Amino acids: CASSPSLGGNTDTQYF.

This chain connects TRBV27 to TRBJ2-7; 7 positions agree with TRBD1. There are 13 residues in the CDR3. The germline V gene has CDR1 MNHEY and CDR2 SMNVEV (reference sequence). Losses at the gene ends were 5 bases for V and 5 bases for J; bases not matched to a gene: 6. In DNA, the CDR3 is TGTGCCAGCAGTGCACAGGGGCGGAACGAGCAGTACTTC. This codes for CASSAQGRNEQYF.

The chain recombines TRBV28 with TRBJ2-7; possibly TRBD2 for D (6 bases). Looked up from germline, CDR1 is MDHEN and CDR2 is SYDVKM. The CDR3 is made up of 14 amino acids. With 3 bases removed from V and 2 bases from J, the gap between germline ends came to 11 bases. Written as DNA, the CDR3 is TGTGCCAGCAGTTTCACTAGCCCCACCTACGAGCAGTACTTC. Protein: CASSFTSPTYEQYF.

This clone has a handful of counts. V gene TRBV5-1 combines with J gene TRBJ1-5; 10 nucleotides align to TRBD1. The junction had 4 bases not matched to a gene; V was cut back by 5 bases and J by 5 bases. The CDR3 is 14 amino acids. Germline CDR1 and CDR2: SGHRS and YFSETQ. This CDR3 reads CASRPGTGDQPQHF. The CDR3 bases are TGCGCCAGCAGGCCCGGGACAGGGGATCAGCCCCAGCATTTT. The full variable domain, in which reference TRBV5-1 and TRBJ1-5 provide the parts outside the CDR3, is KAGVTQTPRYLIKTRGQQVTLSCSPISGHRSVSWYQQTPGQGLQFLFEYFSETQRNKGNFPGRFSGRQFSNSRSEMNVSTLELGDSALYLCASRPGTGDQPQHFGDGTRLSIL.

In its sample, this clone was seen many times. Other DNA sequences of this sample code for an identical CDR3. The chain joins TRBV6-4 to TRBJ2-2; D call uncertain. Per germline, CDR1 MRHNA and CDR2 SNTAGT. V was pared by 2 bases and J by 3 bases, with 4 bases between. The CDR3 has 13 amino acids. The CDR3 loop reads CASSDRDTGELFF. Here the CDR3 DNA reads TGTGCCAGCAGTGACAGGGACACCGGGGAGCTGTTTTTT.

This clone was counted many times. The V and J genes are TRBV28 and TRBJ1-1; 10 bases fit TRBD1. Germline CDR1 reads MDHEN; CDR2 reads SYDVKM. This CDR3 is 18 amino acids long. V lost 2 bases and J lost 14; bases outside the gene matches: 23. This CDR3 reads CASSLGFFGSLGTGVVFF. CDR3 nucleotides: TGTGCCAGCAGTTTAGGGTTTTTCGGTTCGCTCGGGACAGGGGTGGTGTTCTTT.

The J gene is TRBJ2-3, the V gene TRBV4-1; D uncertain. CDR1 MGHRA and CDR2 YSYEKL come from the germline V gene. V was cut by 0 bases and J by 4 bases, with 11 bases left in between. This CDR3 comprises 15 residues. CDR3 loop: CASSQDLAVADTQYF. For the CDR3, the DNA is TGCGCCAGCAGCCAAGATTTGGCGGTAGCAGATACGCAGTATTTT.

This chain links TRBV4-1 with TRBJ2-1; TRBD2 matches 9 bases. Trimming cost V 0 bases and J 1 base; bases outside gene matches: 4. The germline gives CDR1 MGHRA, CDR2 YSYEKL. CDR3 length: 17 amino acids. CDR3: CASSQDRAGGSYNEQFF. The CDR3, as DNA: TGCGCCAGCAGCCAAGATCGAGCGGGAGGATCCTACAATGAGCAGTTCTTC.

This chain connects TRBV14 to TRBJ2-1; 12 bases fit TRBD2. The CDR3 has 15 amino acids. V trimming: 4 bases; J trimming: 9 bases; junction bases outside the gene matches: 7. The germline V gene has CDR1 SGHDN and CDR2 FVKESK. The CDR3 DNA reads TGTGCCAGCAGCCTGAGACTAGCGGGAGAAAGTGAGCAGTTCTTC. Translated, it gives CASSLRLAGESEQFF.

The chain joins TRBV5-1 to TRBJ1-5, with 9 bases lining up with TRBD1. The V gene end was trimmed by 3 bases and the J gene end by 7 bases; junction bases not matched to a gene: 8. The CDR3 loop spans 15 amino acids. Germline CDR1 and CDR2: SGHRS and YFSETQ. For the CDR3, the DNA is TGCGCCAGCAGCTCAACAGGGGGCAGGGGGCAGCCCCAGCATTTT. Translating gives CASSSTGGRGQPQHF.

This clone occurred many times. This chain links TRBV28 with TRBJ1-5; 9 bases line up with TRBD1. The CDR3 covers 15 residues. The germline CDR1 and CDR2 sequences are MDHEN and SYDVKM. Trimming removed 2 bases from V and 6 bases from J; junction bases left unmatched: 5. The CDR3 is CASSLPGQGFQPQHF. Written as DNA, the CDR3 is TGTGCCAGCAGTTTACCGGGACAGGGTTTTCAGCCCCAGCATTTT. The full variable domain, its missing parts supplied by reference TRBV28 and TRBJ1-5, is DVKVTQSSRYLVKRTGEKVFLECVQDMDHENMFWYRQDPGLGLRLIYFSYDVKMKEKGDIPEGYSVSREKKERFSLILESASTNQTSMYLCASSLPGQGFQPQHFGDGTRLSIL.

The chain combines TRBV27 with TRBJ2-7; 7 bases map to TRBD2. V trimming: 3 bases; J trimming: 1 base; junction bases outside the gene matches: 6. CDR1 is MNHEY and CDR2 is SMNVEV in the germline V gene (reference sequence). The length of the CDR3 is 15 residues. CDR3 DNA: TGTGCCAGCAGTTTTAGGTGGGAGGGATCCTACGAGCAGTACTTC. Translating it yields CASSFRWEGSYEQYF.

This clone was picked up many times. The chain joins TRBV25-1 to TRBJ2-3; a weak D match, TRBD2 (6 bases). V was trimmed by 1 base and J by 2 bases, leaving 19 bases between them. The CDR3 has 18 amino acids. In germline, CDR1 is MGHDK, CDR2 SYGVNS. The CDR3 region is CASSEFGEAELNTDTQYF. CDR3 DNA: TGTGCCAGCAGTGAATTTGGGGAGGCAGAGCTAAACACAGATACGCAGTATTTT.

The chain employs TRBV10-2 and TRBJ2-6; 12 bases are a match to TRBD2. The CDR3 has 16 residues. CDR1 WSHSY and CDR2 SAAADI come from the germline V gene. V dropped 6 bases and J dropped 0; count of bases not matched to a gene: 0. This CDR3 is CASRTSGSSGANVLTF. DNA of the CDR3: TGCGCCAGCAGGACTAGCGGGAGCTCTGGGGCCAACGTCCTGACTTTC.

This sequence joins TRBV4-2 and TRBJ2-5; TRBD2 is a possible D gene (6 bases). The CDR3 runs to 17 residues. The V end lost 5 bases, the J end lost 5 bases, and 24 bases lay between the germline ends. Germline V gene sequence: CDR1 LGHNA, CDR2 YNFKEQ. CDR3 loop: CASSNELSTTRGETQYF. The DNA of the CDR3 is TGTGCCAGCAGCAACGAACTTAGCACGACCCGGGGGGAGACCCAGTACTTC.

Many counts were recorded for this clone. This chain uses TRBV7-6 with TRBJ2-7; D unclear. CDR3 length: 13 residues. Germline lookup yields CDR1 SGHVS and CDR2 FNYEAQ. The V and J ends lost 5 bases and 5 bases respectively, with 13 bases between them. CDR3 in DNA: TGTGCCAGCAGCACTATAGGGTATCACGAGCAGTACTTC. Translation: CASSTIGYHEQYF.

This clone was found a few times. Other DNA sequences in this specimen translate into the identical CDR3. This chain links TRBV5-1 with TRBJ2-2; 11 bases line up with TRBD1. CDR3 length: 15 residues. V lost 4 bases and J lost 5; bases outside the gene matches: 4. Germline CDR1 and CDR2: SGHRS and YFSETQ. CDR3 region: CASSPGTGGTGELFF. Here the CDR3 DNA reads TGCGCCAGCAGCCCCGGGACAGGGGGGACCGGGGAGCTGTTTTTT.

To note about this clone: This sequence is one base from a far larger clone and is likely a read error. Other DNA sequences from this sample encode an identical CDR3 as well. The gene calls are TRBV19 and TRBJ2-3; TRBD1 might be the D (5 bases). Germline V gene sequence: CDR1 LNHDA, CDR2 SQIVND (reference sequence). Trimming pared 3 bases from V and 4 bases from J, leaving 8 bases between. This CDR3 has 13 amino acids. The CDR3 loop is CASSIQGADTQYF. As DNA, the CDR3 is TGTGCCAGTAGTATCCAGGGTGCAGATACGCAGTATTTT. Together with reference TRBV19 and TRBJ2-3, the CDR3 gives the full variable domain: DGGITQSPKYLFRKEGQNVTLSCEQNLNHDAMYWYRQDPGQGLRLIYYSQIVNDFQKGDIAEGYSVSREKKESFPLTVTSAQKNPTAFYLCASSIQGADTQYFGPGTRLTVL.

This rearrangement joins TRBV10-2 to TRBJ2-5; TRBD2 matches at 9 bases. This CDR3 spans 15 amino acids. V dropped 8 bases and J dropped 5; count of bases not matched to a gene: 12. Germline V gene data show CDR1 as WSHSY and CDR2 as SAAADI. The CDR3 loop reads CASSRGGRAMETQYF. The CDR3 DNA reads as TGCGCCAGCTCCCGGGGCGGGAGGGCCATGGAGACCCAGTACTTC.

The chain's CDR3 is CAVAGLMNTEAFF. The CDR3 nucleotides read TGTGCCGTAGCGGGACTCATGAACACTGAAGCTTTCTTT. The chain links TRBV28 to TRBJ1-1; weak D call: TRBD1 (5 bases). Germline V gene sequence: CDR1 MDHEN, CDR2 SYDVKM. With 11 bases removed from V and 0 bases from J, the gap between germline ends came to 13 bases. The CDR3 totals 13 residues.

The V call is TRBV9, the J call TRBJ1-1; a possible D gene is TRBD1 (5 bases). Germline V gene sequence: CDR1 SGDLS, CDR2 YYNGEE. Between the trimmed V and J ends, which lost 0 bases and 0 bases, there was a span of 9 bases. This CDR3 region has 15 residues. CDR3 nucleotide sequence: TGTGCCAGCAGCGTAGGTCCAGGGATGAACACTGAAGCTTTCTTT. This codes for CASSVGPGMNTEAFF.

The chain uses TRBV9 and TRBJ2-1, with TRBD1 matching over 8 bases. The trim removed 0 bases at V and 6 bases at J, leaving 8 bases unmatched. Germline V CDR1 and CDR2: SGDLS, YYNGEE. This CDR3 spans 16 amino acids. CDR3 protein: CASSVDRTGSANEQFF. The CDR3 nucleotides are TGTGCCAGCAGCGTAGATAGGACAGGGTCTGCCAATGAGCAGTTCTTC.

Concerning this clone itself: A much bigger clone sits one base away, suggesting this may be a read error. Within the sample, other DNA sequences also encode this same CDR3. This chain joins TRBV7-3 and TRBJ2-7; 7 bases line up with TRBD2. CDR3 size: 14 residues. V was clipped by 5 bases and J by 4 bases; unmatched bases: 8. Germline V gene sequence: CDR1 SGHTA, CDR2 FQGTGA. The CDR3 DNA sequence: TGTGCCAGCAGCCCCCAGCGGGACTCTTACGAGCAGTACTTC. Its protein product is CASSPQRDSYEQYF.

V is TRBV30 and J is TRBJ2-7, with a weak D call TRBD1 (5 bases). Germline CDR1 GTSNPN, CDR2 SVGIG (reference sequence). V gave up 2 bases and J gave up 2 bases, with 10 bases separating them. The CDR3 sequence is 13 residues long. Here the CDR3 reads CAWSNQGPYEQYF. The DNA for the CDR3 is TGTGCCTGGAGTAACCAGGGTCCCTACGAGCAGTACTTC. Variable domain in full (rest from reference TRBV30 and TRBJ2-7): SQTIHQWPATLVQPVGSPLSLECTVEGTSNPNLYWYRQAAGRGLQLLFYSVGIGQISSEVPQNLSASRPQDRQFILSSKKLLLSDSGFYLCAWSNQGPYEQYFGPGTRLTVT.